The T cell receptor (beta chain) under discussion was sequenced for a study of T cells in Graves' hyperthyroidism and ophthalmopathy. The V gene lost 6 bases and the J gene lost 5 bases, with 11 bases spanning the gap. CDR3 length: 13 residues. Germline loops: CDR1 SGHRS, CDR2 YFSETQ. This clonotype turned up a few times. RNA transcripts provided the source from which TCR beta CDR3 regions were amplified. Researchers ran a first-round RT-PCR on the TCR CDR3 using the HTBI primer set. MiXCR was run by TCRdb on the multiplex PCR reads, yielding one entry per CDR3 protein. The sample lists about 290,000 distinct CDR3 sequences, approximately 15% occurring once. Recently diagnosed hyperthyroidism of less than 2 months' duration affected patients aged 18 to 65.

This receptor was taken from a woman aged 35 to 49 with Graves' hyperthyroidism. This chain links TRBV5-1 with TRBJ2-2, with a tentative D call TRBD1 (6 bases). The specimen sequenced was blood. CDR3 amino acids: CASINTGTGELFF. For the CDR3, the DNA is TGCGCCAGCATCAACACAGGGACCGGGGAGCTGTTTTTT. Drawing the rest from reference TRBV5-1 and TRBJ2-2, the complete variable domain is KAGVTQTPRYLIKTRGQQVTLSCSPISGHRSVSWYQQTPGQGLQFLFEYFSETQRNKGNFPGRFSGRQFSNSRSEMNVSTLELGDSALYLCASINTGTGELFFGEGSRLTVL.